This T cell receptor (beta chain) came from a study of CD8+ T cells in alopecia areata. Whole-study results and caveats: Besides other cells, scalp samples also yield sequences of resident alphabeta T cells from normal skin. Especially in alopecia totalis/universalis, lesional scalp showed greater clonality than normal scalp did.

This clone was seen a few times. What it binds is unknown. From germline, CDR1 is LNHDA and CDR2 SQIVND (reference sequence). The CDR3 loop spans 14 amino acids. Trimming removed 4 bases at V and 3 bases at J, with 12 bases between. After isolation, RNA underwent reverse transcription to generate cDNA as the sequencing template. Here immunoSEQ multiplex PCR was the method, and the copy in TCRdb shows in-frame clones only, minus some. The table shows some 99,000 clones, with less than 50% occurring only once. This chain joins TRBV19 and TRBJ1-1, with no clear D. The sample comprised CD4+ T cells sorted from blood. The sequence came from a human donor with alopecia areata. The CDR3 here is CASSNDYGYTEAFF. In DNA, the CDR3 is TGTGCCAGTAGTAATGACTACGGGTACACTGAAGCTTTCTTT.